A single sample gave rise to the 18 T cell receptor beta chains below, sequenced in a study of CD8 T cells in ankylosing spondylitis. MiXCR was run by TCRdb on the 5' RACE reads, yielding one entry per CDR3 protein. The sample lists more than 150,000 distinct CDR3 sequences, around 13% occurring once. Sequenced input: blood, either unsorted or a sorted T cell fraction (not recorded which). These receptors were taken from a male donor with ankylosing spondylitis or in good health (not recorded which).

This clonotype was picked up a small number of times. V and J are TRBV4-1 and TRBJ2-1; 7 positions match TRBD2. CDR3 length: 16 residues. Germline CDR1 MGHRA, CDR2 YSYEKL. Losses at the gene ends were 0 bases for V and 7 bases for J; bases not matched to a gene: 9. The CDR3, as DNA: TGCGCCAGCAGCCAAGAAGGCTGGGGGGGAGGAAATGAGCAGTTCTTC. Amino acids: CASSQEGWGGGNEQFF.

This clonotype has a handful of counts. This sequence joins TRBV30 and TRBJ1-1; D unresolved. V was clipped by 0 bases and J by 0 bases, with 2 bases between them. Germline CDR1 reads GTSNPN; CDR2 reads SVGIG (reference sequence). The CDR3 consists of 12 residues. The DNA for the CDR3 is TGTGCCTGGAGTGTAATGAACACTGAAGCTTTCTTT. Amino acid sequence: CAWSVMNTEAFF.

The chain employs TRBV7-9 and TRBJ1-2; D not certain. The CDR3 runs to 14 residues. Trimming shortened V by 1 base and J by 6 bases, and 12 bases separated the two germline ends. Germline V gene data show CDR1 as SEHNR and CDR2 as FQNEAQ (reference sequence). Here the CDR3 DNA reads TGTGCCAGCAGCTTAGGGCCAAACTGGGATGGCTACACCTTC. Amino acid sequence: CASSLGPNWDGYTF.

The rearrangement joins TRBV29-1 to TRBJ2-7; D tentatively reads TRBD1 or TRBD2 (5 bases each). Trimming took 6 bases from V and 2 from J, leaving 11 bases between them. Germline V CDR1 and CDR2: SQVTM, ANQGSEA. CDR3 length: 12 residues. This CDR3 is CSVRDGAYEQYF. CDR3 nucleotide sequence: TGCAGCGTCCGGGACGGAGCCTACGAGCAGTACTTC.

The chain has TRBV15 and TRBJ2-7; 9 nucleotides agree with TRBD1. Germline V gene sequence: CDR1 LNHNV, CDR2 YYDKDF (reference sequence). The ends lost 4 bases at V and 5 bases at J; junction bases unmatched: 6. This CDR3 region has 14 residues. CDR3 sequence: CATSTVTGGDEQYF. Here the CDR3 DNA reads TGTGCCACCAGCACCGTCACAGGGGGCGACGAGCAGTACTTC.

The chain employs TRBV20-1 and TRBJ2-3; D unresolved. Germline assignment: CDR1 DFQATT and CDR2 SNEGSKA (reference sequence). This CDR3 is 17 amino acids long. Trimming removed 2 bases from V and 0 bases from J, with 18 bases in between. The CDR3 loop is CSARKPFGRGSTDTQYF. The CDR3 DNA sequence: TGCAGTGCTAGAAAACCGTTCGGGCGCGGAAGCACAGATACGCAGTATTTT.

This sequence joins TRBV27 and TRBJ1-1; TRBD1 is a possible D gene (5 bases). The CDR3 extends over 16 amino acids. Trimming removed 2 bases at V and 2 bases at J, with 15 bases between. The germline V gene encodes CDR1 MNHEY and CDR2 SMNVEV (reference sequence). The CDR3 bases are TGTGCCAGCAGTTTAGAATGGGACCACGATAACACTGAAGCTTTCTTT. This codes for CASSLEWDHDNTEAFF.

This clonotype was counted between two and nine times. The rearrangement joins TRBV20-1 to TRBJ1-1, with D perhaps TRBD1 (5 bases). This CDR3 region has 13 residues. V lost 4 bases to trimming and J lost 4 bases, with 13 bases between them. The germline CDR1 and CDR2 sequences are DFQATT and SNEGSKA (reference sequence). The CDR3 sequence: CSAKGGESTEAFF. The CDR3 DNA follows: TGCAGTGCTAAGGGAGGGGAGAGCACTGAAGCTTTCTTT.

This chain uses TRBV12-3 or TRBV12-4 with TRBJ2-5, with TRBD1 identical over 11 bases. The CDR3 sequence is 17 residues long. V shed 4 bases and J 5 bases; nucleotides not matched to a gene: 12. CDR3 amino acids: CASSSTAGQGAGETQYF. The CDR3, as DNA: TGTGCCAGCAGTTCCACCGCCGGACAGGGGGCGGGTGAGACCCAGTACTTC.

The chain uses TRBV2 and TRBJ1-1; D not certain. Germline V gene sequence: CDR1 SNHLY, CDR2 FYNNEI. This CDR3 has 12 residues. V was cut by 7 bases and J by 4 bases, with 10 bases left in between. CDR3 loop: CASTAEGTEAFF. The CDR3 nucleotides read TGTGCCAGCACTGCAGAAGGCACTGAAGCTTTCTTT.

This chain uses TRBV6-4 with TRBJ2-4, with TRBD2 identical over 7 bases. V shed 11 bases, J shed 0 bases, and the junction held 16 bases outside the gene matches. Germline CDR1 reads MRHNA; CDR2 reads SNTAGT. The CDR3 length is 17 residues. The CDR3 here is CAGALCSSGLAKNIQYF. The CDR3 region has the DNA TGTGCCGGGGCTCTTTGTTCTAGCGGACTAGCCAAAAACATTCAGTACTTC.

This clonotype showed up just a few times. CDR3 amino acids: CASSLVWSGNPYEQYF. Here the CDR3 DNA reads TGCGCCAGCAGCTTGGTCTGGTCGGGGAACCCCTACGAGCAGTACTTC. The chain couples TRBV5-1 to TRBJ2-7, with TRBD2 as a possible D gene (5 bases). Germline V gene sequence: CDR1 SGHRS, CDR2 YFSETQ. The CDR3 runs 16 residues. V dropped 0 bases and J dropped 2 bases, with 15 bases sitting between them.

This clonotype was counted between two and nine times. This chain connects TRBV12-3 or TRBV12-4 to TRBJ2-2; possibly TRBD1 for D (5 bases). The CDR3 has 15 residues. V was clipped by 6 bases and J by 7 bases, with 18 bases between them. The chain's CDR3 is CASRSSSGNHGELFF. DNA of the CDR3: TGTGCCAGCAGATCCTCCTCAGGGAACCACGGGGAGCTGTTTTTT.

This rearrangement joins TRBV12-3 or TRBV12-4 to TRBJ1-1, with D maybe TRBD1 (5 bases). V was shortened by 6 bases and J by 4 bases, with 9 bases between the two germline ends. There are 12 residues in the CDR3. In DNA, the CDR3 is TGTGCCAGCAGCAAAGGGGCCACTGAAGCTTTCTTT. Translating it yields CASSKGATEAFF.

This clonotype was observed a handful of times. Here the CDR3 DNA reads TGCGCCAGCAGCTGGGACACTAGCGCCTTACACAATGAGCAGTTCTTC. Its protein product is CASSWDTSALHNEQFF. The V and J genes are TRBV5-1 and TRBJ2-1, with a weak D call TRBD2 (7 bases). The V end lost 3 bases, the J end lost 5 bases, and 18 bases lay between the germline ends. In germline, CDR1 is SGHRS, CDR2 YFSETQ. This CDR3 contains 16 residues.

The chain uses TRBV10-1 and TRBJ2-3, with 7 bases aligning to TRBD2. This CDR3 comprises 16 residues. Per germline, CDR1 WNHNN and CDR2 SYGVQD (reference sequence). J gave up 1 base and V 0 bases, and 4 bases lay outside the gene matches. The CDR3 coding sequence is TGCGCCAGCAGTGAGTCTAGCGGGCTCCGCACAGATACGCAGTATTTT. This gives the protein CASSESSGLRTDTQYF.

This clonotype has more than one count but fewer than ten. The chain carries TRBV29-1 and TRBJ2-1; unclear D gene. V lost 0 bases and J lost 6, with 15 bases in between. CDR1 SQVTM and CDR2 ANQGSEA come from the germline V gene. CDR3 length equals 15 residues. CDR3 nucleotides: TGCAGCGTTGAAGATTACGGACGCCTACGCAATGAGCAGTTCTTC. It is translated as CSVEDYGRLRNEQFF.

This clonotype has at least ten counts. V gene TRBV6-5 combines with J gene TRBJ2-2; 12 bases are shared with TRBD2. This CDR3 has 15 amino acids. Germline CDR1 MNHEY, CDR2 SVGAGI. V dropped 4 bases and J dropped 5; count of bases not matched to a gene: 2. The DNA for the CDR3 is TGTGCCAGCAGTTCCGGACTAGCGGGGACCGGGGAGCTGTTTTTT. It yields the protein CASSSGLAGTGELFF.